These 25 T cell receptor beta chains were sequenced from one sample in a study of response to subunit inactivated influenza vaccine. In TCRdb, the RT-PCR reads were re-called with MiXCR into one record per CDR3 protein. Of about half a million distinct CDR3 sequences detected, roughly 27% appear once; the ten largest clones hold approximately 2%. The input for sequencing was CD4+ T cells sorted from PBMCs, taken roughly 5 days after vaccination. The receptor source for this set is a man aged 50 to 60 who received an inactivated influenza vaccine.

This clonotype has a handful of counts. The gene calls are TRBV29-1 and TRBJ2-1; no clear D gene. The CDR3 is made up of 15 amino acids. Germline-derived CDR1 and CDR2 are SQVTM and ANQGSEA. V lost 4 bases, J lost 1 base, and 14 bases lay in between. The CDR3 here is CSVAVRAASYNEQFF. In nucleotides, the CDR3 is TGCAGCGTTGCGGTACGGGCGGCGTCCTACAATGAGCAGTTCTTC.

The chain employs TRBV3-1 and TRBJ2-2; D unresolved. Trimming removed 1 base from V and 5 bases from J, with 11 bases in between. The CDR3 length is 15 residues. Germline CDR1 LGHDT, CDR2 YNNKEL (reference sequence). For the CDR3, the DNA is TGTGCCAGCAGCCAAGCTCTGGGGTGGACCGGGGAGCTGTTTTTT. Encoded protein: CASSQALGWTGELFF.

The J gene is TRBJ2-5, the V gene TRBV5-6; D perhaps matches TRBD2 (6 bases). Trimming stripped 2 bases from V and 3 bases from J, with 11 bases between. Germline V gene lookup returns CDR1 SGHDT and CDR2 YYEEEE. The CDR3 extends over 14 amino acids. The CDR3 sequence is CASSLWEAEETQYF. In nucleotides, the CDR3 is TGTGCCAGCAGCTTATGGGAGGCGGAAGAGACCCAGTACTTC.

This clonotype has just a few counts. The chain recombines TRBV7-8 with TRBJ1-1, with 9 bases aligning to TRBD1. Germline lookup yields CDR1 SGHVS and CDR2 FQNEAQ. Trimming at V came to 2 bases and at J to 4 bases, leaving 2 bases not matched to a gene. The CDR3 extends over 14 amino acids. CDR3: CASSLLDRGTEAFF. DNA for the CDR3: TGTGCCAGCAGCTTACTGGACAGGGGCACTGAAGCTTTCTTT.

This clonotype occurred many times. The chain combines TRBV11-2 with TRBJ2-7, with 7 positions matching TRBD1. The CDR3 covers 16 residues. Unmatched junction bases numbered 13, after V lost 3 bases and J lost 5 bases. Looked up from germline, CDR1 is SGHAT and CDR2 is FQNNGV. This CDR3 reads CASSFPHRGSIHEQYF. CDR3 coding DNA: TGTGCCAGCAGCTTCCCTCACAGGGGATCGATCCACGAGCAGTACTTC.

The genes are TRBV20-1 and TRBJ1-1; D is perhaps TRBD1 (6 bases). Germline CDR1 reads DFQATT; CDR2 reads SNEGSKA (reference sequence). The CDR3 has 13 residues. Trimming left V 6 bases short and J 4 bases short, with 15 bases between. The CDR3 loop is CSAGGGVATEAFF. Here the CDR3 DNA reads TGCAGTGCAGGGGGGGGAGTGGCCACTGAAGCTTTCTTT.

This clonotype came up once. This chain connects TRBV2 to TRBJ2-5, with D possibly TRBD2 on 6 matching bases. The CDR3 consists of 14 residues. From germline, CDR1 is SNHLY and CDR2 FYNNEI. Trimming stripped 4 bases from V and 5 bases from J, with 14 bases between. The CDR3 DNA reads TGTGCCAGCAGTGTAACAGCGGGTCTCGAGACCCAGTACTTC. Its translation is CASSVTAGLETQYF. The complete variable domain, with remaining parts taken from reference TRBV2 and TRBJ2-5, reads EPEVTQTPSHQVTQMGQEVILRCVPISNHLYFYWYRQILGQKVEFLVSFYNNEISEKSEIFDDQFSVERPDGSNFTLKIRSTKLEDSAMYFCASSVTAGLETQYFGPGTRLLVL.

V and J are TRBV7-2 and TRBJ1-4, with D perhaps matching TRBD1 (6 bases). The length of the CDR3 is 15 residues. V lost 5 bases, J lost 8 bases, and 18 bases lay in between. CDR1 and CDR2 from the germline V gene are SGHTA and FQGNSA. This CDR3 is CASSDGQTRGEKLFF. The CDR3 bases are TGTGCCAGCAGCGATGGACAGACACGTGGGGAAAAACTGTTTTTT.

The rearrangement joins TRBV20-1 to TRBJ2-2; D gene unclear. The CDR3 is 15 amino acids. Looked up from germline, CDR1 is DFQATT and CDR2 is SNEGSKA (reference sequence). The V and J ends lost 4 bases and 6 bases respectively, with 18 bases between them. The CDR3: CSAKRRREVAGELFF. In nucleotides, the CDR3 is TGCAGTGCTAAACGGCGGAGAGAGGTCGCCGGGGAGCTGTTTTTT.

CDR3 sequence reads: CSASGTSGTYEQYF. CDR3 nucleotides: TGCAGTGCTAGTGGGACTAGCGGTACCTACGAGCAGTACTTC. This chain links TRBV20-1 with TRBJ2-7, with TRBD2 matching over 11 bases. V dropped 3 bases and J dropped 2; count of bases not matched to a gene: 3. CDR3 length: 14 residues. The germline V gene encodes CDR1 DFQATT and CDR2 SNEGSKA (reference sequence).

The J gene is TRBJ2-1, the V gene TRBV12-3 or TRBV12-4, with 10 bases lining up with TRBD2. With 5 bases clipped from V and 5 bases from J, the junction kept 6 bases outside the gene matches. The CDR3 has 15 amino acids. The CDR3 sequence: CASSELAGPHNEQFF. CDR3 DNA: TGTGCCAGCAGTGAACTAGCGGGGCCTCACAATGAGCAGTTCTTC.

The chain links TRBV7-3 to TRBJ2-2, with D unclear. Germline CDR1 SGHTA, CDR2 FQGTGA. There are 12 residues in the CDR3. V lost 7 bases, J lost 3 bases, and 6 bases lay in between. The CDR3 loop reads CASTSDTGELFF. The CDR3 DNA is TGTGCCAGCACCTCTGACACCGGGGAGCTGTTTTTT.

A few counts support this clonotype. V usage is TRBV24-1 and J usage is TRBJ2-5; 10 nucleotides agree with TRBD2. The junction had 6 bases not matched to a gene; V was cut back by 4 bases and J by 5 bases. The CDR3 spans 15 residues. Germline assignment: CDR1 KGHDR and CDR2 SFDVKD. The CDR3 DNA is TGTGCCACCAGTGAGAAGGGACTAGCGAGGGAGACCCAGTACTTC. Translating gives CATSEKGLARETQYF.

This chain connects TRBV12-3 or TRBV12-4 to TRBJ1-1; maybe TRBD1 (5 bases). The CDR3 loop spans 13 amino acids. V was shortened by 5 bases and J by 7 bases, with 14 bases between the two germline ends. As DNA, the CDR3 is TGTGCCAGCAGTCGGGCTTTTAGGGGTGAAGCTTTCTTT. Its protein product is CASSRAFRGEAFF.

The sample holds a few counts of this clonotype. This chain uses TRBV4-1 with TRBJ2-3; TRBD2 matches 11 bases. The J segment lost 0 bases and the V segment lost 1 base, leaving 3 bases of the junction unmatched. Looked up from germline, CDR1 is MGHRA and CDR2 is YSYEKL. CDR3 length: 17 amino acids. CDR3 protein: CASSQAGLAASTDTQYF. The CDR3 DNA follows: TGCGCCAGCAGCCAAGCGGGACTAGCGGCTAGCACAGATACGCAGTATTTT.

This clonotype showed up just a few times. The rearrangement uses TRBV18 and TRBJ2-3; D gene ambiguous. CDR1 and CDR2 from the germline V gene are KGHSH and LQKENI. Trimming left V 8 bases short and J 5 bases short, with 14 bases between. The CDR3 has 13 residues. CDR3 amino acids: CASNHLPVDTQYF. Written as DNA, the CDR3 is TGTGCCAGCAATCACCTCCCGGTAGATACGCAGTATTTT.

The rearrangement links TRBV6-2 or TRBV6-3 to TRBJ1-1; D is ambiguous. The germline CDR1 and CDR2 sequences are MNHEY and SVGEGT. Deletions cut 4 bases from V and 5 bases from J, with 11 bases between. This CDR3 comprises 13 residues. CDR3 in DNA: TGTGCCAGCAGTTCGATTAAAGGTACTGAAGCTTTCTTT. Translated: CASSSIKGTEAFF.

The chain combines TRBV14 with TRBJ2-7; D remains ambiguous. CDR3 length: 14 residues. Deletions cut 1 base from V and 4 bases from J, with 11 bases between. Germline V gene sequence: CDR1 SGHDN, CDR2 FVKESK. Here the CDR3 DNA reads TGTGCCAGCAGCCAAGGGCTCTTATGGTACGAGCAGTACTTC. Amino acids: CASSQGLLWYEQYF.

This clonotype came up a few times. The genes are TRBV6-1 and TRBJ2-2, with D possibly matching TRBD2 (6 bases). This CDR3 has 15 amino acids. The germline V gene encodes CDR1 MNHNS and CDR2 SASEGT. V was shortened by 5 bases and J by 8 bases, with 18 bases between the two germline ends. DNA of the CDR3: TGTGCCAGCAGTCGAAGACTAGGGGTGGGGGGGGAGCTGTTTTTT. This encodes CASSRRLGVGGELFF.

This rearrangement joins TRBV5-5 to TRBJ2-1; D might be TRBD2 (7 bases). Germline values: CDR1 SGHKS, CDR2 YYEKEE (reference sequence). V lost 4 bases to trimming and J lost 2 bases, with 16 bases between them. The CDR3 is made up of 16 amino acids. The CDR3 protein is CASSRRGRRTYNEQFF. The CDR3 nucleotides read TGTGCCAGCAGCAGGCGGGGGCGAAGGACCTACAATGAGCAGTTCTTC. The complete variable domain, with remaining parts taken from reference TRBV5-5 and TRBJ2-1, reads DAGVTQSPTHLIKTRGQQVTLRCSPISGHKSVSWYQQVLGQGPQFIFQYYEKEERGRGNFPDRFSARQFPNYSSELNVNALLLGDSALYLCASSRRGRRTYNEQFFGPGTRLTVL.

A few counts support this clonotype. This chain links TRBV15 with TRBJ2-3, with TRBD2 identical over 9 bases. The germline V gene encodes CDR1 LNHNV and CDR2 YYDKDF (reference sequence). The trim removed 3 bases at V and 0 bases at J, leaving 16 bases unmatched. The CDR3 sequence is 20 residues long. Here the CDR3 DNA reads TGTGCCACCAGCAGGACCTTAGGGACTAGCCGGCATCCTAGCACAGATACGCAGTATTTT. Residues: CATSRTLGTSRHPSTDTQYF. Based on the CDR3 plus reference TRBV15 and TRBJ2-3, the full variable domain is DAMVIQNPRYQVTQFGKPVTLSCSQTLNHNVMYWYQQKSSQAPKLLFHYYDKDFNNEADTPDNFQSRRPNTSFCFLDIRSPGLGDTAMYLCATSRTLGTSRHPSTDTQYFGPGTRLTVL.

The chain employs TRBV7-2 and TRBJ2-1, with 8 bases fitting TRBD2. With V trimmed by 5 bases and J by 1 base, 7 bases remained unmatched. The germline V gene has CDR1 SGHTA and CDR2 FQGNSA. There are 16 residues in the CDR3. The CDR3 DNA reads TGTGCCAGCAGCACGCTGACTAGCGCTTCCTACAATGAGCAGTTCTTC. This translates into CASSTLTSASYNEQFF.

J is TRBJ1-1 and V is TRBV5-1; D is ambiguous. The germline gives CDR1 SGHRS, CDR2 YFSETQ. The CDR3 extends over 14 amino acids. V was cut by 2 bases and J by 4 bases, with 12 bases left in between. CDR3 residues: CASSFGEGITEAFF. In nucleotides, the CDR3 is TGCGCCAGCAGCTTTGGGGAGGGAATCACTGAAGCTTTCTTT.

This sequence joins TRBV5-6 and TRBJ2-1; unclear D gene. Trimming pared 6 bases from V and 8 bases from J, leaving 18 bases between. Looked up from germline, CDR1 is SGHDT and CDR2 is YYEEEE. The CDR3 loop spans 14 amino acids. In DNA form, the CDR3 reads TGTGCCAGCACGCTAGAGAAGTGGAGCGATGAGCAGTTCTTC. Residues: CASTLEKWSDEQFF.

J is TRBJ2-5 and V is TRBV20-1, with TRBD2 matching 8 bases. The CDR3 is 15 amino acids. Losses at the gene ends were 3 bases for V and 5 bases for J; bases not matched to a gene: 11. CDR1 DFQATT and CDR2 SNEGSKA come from the germline V gene (reference sequence). The CDR3 loop reads CSASSPGLVFETQYF. In DNA form, the CDR3 reads TGCAGTGCTAGTTCACCGGGACTAGTTTTCGAGACCCAGTACTTC.